The 2 T cell receptor beta chains below all came from one sample that was sequenced in a study of T cells after yellow fever vaccination. Via MiXCR, TCRdb re-called the 5' RACE reads, giving one row per CDR3 protein. Of 500,000 to 650,000 distinct CDR3 sequences detected, 9% to 15% appear once; the ten largest clones hold just under 15%. The source material was PBMCs, sampled on the day of the yellow fever booster vaccination. The receptors were sampled from a man younger than 40 who received the YFV17D yellow fever vaccine.

The chain is built from TRBV10-3 and TRBJ1-1, with TRBD1 identical over 8 bases. The CDR3 has 15 residues. The germline V gene encodes CDR1 ENHRY and CDR2 SYGVKD. The J segment lost 6 bases and the V segment lost 2 bases, leaving 8 bases of the junction unmatched. The CDR3 spells CAISEPRDRSPEAFF. CDR3 coding DNA: TGTGCCATCAGTGAGCCCCGGGACAGGTCCCCTGAAGCTTTCTTT.

The rearrangement links TRBV5-1 to TRBJ2-1; D uncertain. Germline CDR1 and CDR2: SGHRS and YFSETQ. V gave up 6 bases and J gave up 9 bases, with 19 bases separating them. This CDR3 comprises 14 residues. CDR3 sequence (DNA): TGCGCCAGCAATCAGGAGTCCGGGCACTGTGAGCAGTTCTTC. This sequence encodes CASNQESGHCEQFF.